What follows are 16 T cell receptor beta chains derived from one specimen sequenced in a study of CD8+CD57+ T cells in acquired aplastic anemia. Using genomic DNA as the template, TCR beta VDJ and CDR3 profiling was carried out. Using its own MiXCR run on the reads, TCRdb lists one record per CDR3 protein. The repertoire holds around 150,000 distinct CDR3 sequences, around two fifths seen once, with 7.5% to 9.5% in the top ten. The sequenced sample consisted of sorted CD4+, CD8+, or CD8+CD57+ T cells (not recorded which) from PBMCs. These receptors originate from a human donor in good health, serving as a control.

The rearrangement uses TRBV28 and TRBJ2-7; D gene unclear. The length of the CDR3 is 14 residues. CDR1 is MDHEN, CDR2 SYDVKM, per germline. V dropped 2 bases and J dropped 0 bases, with 8 bases sitting between them. CDR3 loop: CASSLVQSSYEQYF. The CDR3 region has the DNA TGTGCCAGCAGTTTAGTACAGAGCTCCTACGAGCAGTACTTC.

At least ten counts were recorded for this clonotype. The chain couples TRBV7-6 to TRBJ1-3; D uncertain. CDR3 length: 16 residues. V was clipped by 4 bases and J by 4 bases, with 17 bases between them. Germline values: CDR1 SGHVS, CDR2 FNYEAQ. CDR3 nucleotide sequence: TGTGCCAGCAGCTCGAGCCCGGCACTCGTAGGAAACACCATATATTTT. It encodes CASSSSPALVGNTIYF.

As to this clonotype: It may be a read error: a sequence one base away is much more abundant. The conserved phenylalanine or tryptophan normally closing the CDR3 is absent here, so this likely arose from a read error. The rearrangement links TRBV6-1 to TRBJ1-6; 12 bases line up with TRBD1. The CDR3 is 14 residues long. V dropped 6 bases and J dropped 8; count of bases not matched to a gene: 2. Germline V gene sequence: CDR1 MNHNS, CDR2 SASEGT. CDR3 DNA sequence: TGTGCCAGCAGAGGGGACAGGGGGCATTCACCCCTCCACTCT. Translation gives CASRGDRGHSPLHS.

About this clonotype itself: A much bigger clone sits one base away, suggesting this may be a read error. The V gene is TRBV11-2, the J gene TRBJ1-3, with D hard to call. The CDR3 sequence is 14 residues long. Germline CDR1 and CDR2: SGHAT and FQNNGV. This chain's CDR3 is CASSFNAPGNTIHF. The CDR3 DNA reads as TGTGCCAGCAGCTTTAACGCGCCTGGAAACACCATACATTTT.

This clonotype was counted between two and nine times. This chain uses TRBV7-2 with TRBJ2-2; D unclear. Trimming shortened V by 2 bases and J by 1 base, and 2 bases separated the two germline ends. The germline gives CDR1 SGHTA, CDR2 FQGNSA. The CDR3 runs to 13 residues. The CDR3 DNA reads TGTGCCAGCAGCTTAAAGAACACCGGGGAGCTGTTTTTT. Its protein is CASSLKNTGELFF.

The chain recombines TRBV15 with TRBJ2-7, with 10 bases fitting TRBD2. The ends lost 3 bases at V and 4 bases at J; junction bases unmatched: 15. Per germline, CDR1 LNHNV and CDR2 YYDKDF (reference sequence). This CDR3 region has 18 residues. In DNA, the CDR3 is TGTGCCACCAGCAGCCAAAGGGGACTAGCGTCCGGAACGTACGAGCAGTACTTC. Protein: CATSSQRGLASGTYEQYF.

Ten or more counts support this clonotype. V and J are TRBV19 and TRBJ2-2; perhaps TRBD1 as D (6 bases). There are 13 residues in the CDR3. Germline lookup yields CDR1 LNHDA and CDR2 SQIVND (reference sequence). The V and J ends lost 7 bases and 6 bases respectively, with 12 bases between them. Written as DNA, the CDR3 is TGTGCCAGTAAACACAGGGTATCCGGGGAGCTGTTTTTT. Translation: CASKHRVSGELFF.

The gene calls are TRBV20-1 and TRBJ2-3, with 14 bases lining up with TRBD2. V dropped 5 bases and J dropped 5; count of bases not matched to a gene: 6. CDR1 DFQATT and CDR2 SNEGSKA come from the germline V gene (reference sequence). The CDR3 runs 15 residues. CDR3 nucleotide sequence: TGCAGTGCTGGGGCCGGACTAGCGGGAGGAGATACGCAGTATTTT. Encoded protein: CSAGAGLAGGDTQYF.

Only a few counts were recorded for this clonotype. The chain joins TRBV28 to TRBJ2-4, with D maybe TRBD2 (6 bases). Germline V CDR1 and CDR2: MDHEN, SYDVKM. V gave up 8 bases and J gave up 5 bases, with 10 bases separating them. The CDR3 is 12 amino acids. CDR3 residues: CASSLAQNIQYF. CDR3 in DNA: TGTGCCAGCTCACTAGCACAAAACATTCAGTACTTC.

There are many counts of this clonotype. This chain connects TRBV9 to TRBJ2-3; D is ambiguous. The V and J ends lost 7 bases and 6 bases respectively, with 18 bases between them. The CDR3 has 14 amino acids. CDR1 is SGDLS, CDR2 YYNGEE, per germline. The CDR3 nucleotides read TGTGCCAGCTCCGGTAGACCGGGCCCGGATACGCAGTATTTT. Residues: CASSGRPGPDTQYF.

The chain couples TRBV5-1 to TRBJ2-1; 9 nucleotides line up with TRBD2. The CDR3 extends over 14 amino acids. Germline V CDR1 and CDR2: SGHRS, YFSETQ. V was clipped by 3 bases and J by 9 bases; unmatched bases: 7. The CDR3: CASSSPRGGSEQFF. Written as DNA, the CDR3 is TGCGCCAGCAGCTCTCCGCGGGGGGGCAGTGAGCAGTTCTTC.

This clonotype has more than one count but fewer than ten. The J gene is TRBJ2-1, the V gene TRBV18; no reliable D call. The germline V and J ends were trimmed by 4 bases and 6 bases, with 13 bases remaining between them. CDR3 size: 14 residues. Germline CDR1 KGHSH, CDR2 LQKENI. The CDR3 region is CASSLQRSVNEQFF. Here the CDR3 DNA reads TGTGCCAGCTCACTTCAACGGAGTGTCAATGAGCAGTTCTTC.

V is TRBV29-1 and J is TRBJ1-1, with 10 bases matching TRBD1. V shed 7 bases and J 7 bases; nucleotides not matched to a gene: 12. In germline, CDR1 is SQVTM, CDR2 ANQGSEA. This CDR3 contains 14 residues. The CDR3 DNA reads as TGCAGCGCCTGGACCGGGGACAGGGGTCTTGAAGCTTTCTTT. Translation gives CSAWTGDRGLEAFF.

Only a few counts were recorded for this clonotype. This chain links TRBV24-1 with TRBJ2-1; D gene unclear. Germline V gene data show CDR1 as KGHDR and CDR2 as SFDVKD. V was cut by 3 bases and J by 7 bases, with 18 bases left in between. CDR3 length: 16 residues. CDR3 sequence: CATSDRLKPNGNEQFF. The DNA for the CDR3 is TGTGCCACCAGTGATCGCCTCAAACCGAATGGGAATGAGCAGTTCTTC.

This clonotype occurred a few times. The chain joins TRBV19 to TRBJ2-3; D is perhaps TRBD2 (6 bases). CDR1 is LNHDA and CDR2 is SQIVND in the germline V gene (reference sequence). V was clipped by 3 bases and J by 7 bases, with 11 bases between them. The CDR3 is made up of 13 amino acids. The CDR3: CASSIGGSHTQYF. CDR3 sequence (DNA): TGTGCCAGTAGTATCGGAGGGTCGCATACGCAGTATTTT.

Many counts were recorded for this clonotype. J is TRBJ2-1 and V is TRBV19, with TRBD1 matching 9 bases. The CDR3 spans 15 residues. Unmatched junction bases numbered 9, after V lost 8 bases and J lost 4 bases. CDR1 LNHDA and CDR2 SQIVND come from the germline V gene (reference sequence). CDR3 protein: CASRATGTGYNEQFF. DNA for the CDR3: TGTGCCAGTCGCGCGACCGGGACAGGGTACAATGAGCAGTTCTTC.